Below, one TCR beta chain is given with its context. The CDR3 extends over 15 amino acids. The germline V gene has CDR1 KGHSH and CDR2 LQKENI. The data are from a study of monozygotic twins with inflammatory bowel disease. TCRdb reworked the 5' RACE reads into one entry per CDR3 protein, no DNA. The repertoire table contains 400,000 or so distinct CDR3 sequences. The chain carries TRBV18 and TRBJ1-1; there is no DNA to check the TCRdb D call of TRBD1. Sample: blood. The sequence came from a human donor with ulcerative colitis or Crohn's disease, or a healthy co-twin of an affected twin (not recorded which). CDR3 protein: CASSLKQGGVTEAFF.